The rows below give T cell receptor beta chains drawn from one sample of a study of cytomegalovirus exposure and HLA in healthy donors. The assay was immunoSEQ multiplex PCR, and TCRdb's table has in-frame clones only and misses some. The sample consists of 99,000 or so clones, about four fifths of them appearing once. What was sequenced was PBMCs. These receptors were taken from a female donor in good health and CMV-seropositive. Both conserved end residues are part of each CDR3. The D gene is left open where the match is weak. Only some rows state a clone size, as once, few, many or a class for expanded clones.

J gene: TRBJ1-1
clone size: -
V gene: TRBV5-5
D gene: -
CDR3 length: 15
CDR3 protein: CASSLAGVKNTEAFF
CDR3 DNA: TGTGCCAGCAGCTTGGCCGGGGTCAAGAACACTGAAGCTTTCTTT

J gene: TRBJ1-3
clone size: -
V gene: TRBV28
D gene: -
CDR3 length: 13
CDR3 protein: CASSLRPGNTIYF
CDR3 DNA: TGTGCCAGCAGTTTGCGGCCTGGAAACACCATATATTTT

J gene: TRBJ2-3
clone size: -
V gene: TRBV4-1
D gene: TRBD1
CDR3 length: 16
CDR3 protein: CASSQDPGQGTDTQYF
CDR3 DNA: TGCGCCAGCAGCCAAGACCCGGGACAGGGAACAGATACGCAGTATTTT

J gene: TRBJ2-7
clone size: -
V gene: TRBV9
D gene: -
CDR3 length: 16
CDR3 protein: CASTPRANQETYEQYF
CDR3 DNA: TGTGCCAGCACCCCCCGTGCCAACCAGGAAACCTACGAGCAGTACTTC

J gene: TRBJ2-3
clone size: -
V gene: TRBV15
D gene: TRBD2
CDR3 length: 15
CDR3 protein: CATRPLAGITDTQYF
CDR3 DNA: TGTGCCACCAGGCCCCTAGCGGGGATCACAGATACGCAGTATTTT

J gene: TRBJ1-2
clone size: -
V gene: TRBV19
D gene: TRBD1
CDR3 length: 14
CDR3 protein: CASSVTGQGAGYTF
CDR3 DNA: TGTGCCAGTAGTGTGACGGGACAGGGGGCTGGCTACACCTTC

J gene: TRBJ2-5
clone size: -
V gene: TRBV27
D gene: TRBD1
CDR3 length: 14
CDR3 protein: CASSPRDRVETQYF
CDR3 DNA: TGTGCCAGCAGTCCCCGGGACAGGGTTGAGACCCAGTACTTC

J gene: TRBJ2-2
clone size: once
V gene: TRBV9
D gene: TRBD1
CDR3 length: 13
CDR3 protein: CASKKGADGELFF
CDR3 DNA: TGTGCCAGCAAAAAGGGGGCGGACGGGGAGCTGTTTTTT

J gene: TRBJ1-4
clone size: -
V gene: TRBV10-3
D gene: TRBD1
CDR3 length: 14
CDR3 protein: CAISRQGTNEKLFF
CDR3 DNA: TGTGCCATCAGTCGACAGGGAACTAATGAAAAACTGTTTTTT

J gene: TRBJ2-5
clone size: -
V gene: TRBV6-5
D gene: TRBD2
CDR3 length: 14
CDR3 protein: CASSLSGAQETQYF
CDR3 DNA: TGTGCCAGCAGTTTGAGCGGGGCCCAAGAGACCCAGTACTTC

J gene: TRBJ2-3
clone size: -
V gene: TRBV14
D gene: TRBD2
CDR3 length: 15
CDR3 protein: CASSQTSGSYDTQYF
CDR3 DNA: TGTGCCAGCAGCCAGACTAGCGGGAGTTACGATACGCAGTATTTT

J gene: TRBJ1-1
clone size: -
V gene: TRBV5-1
D gene: -
CDR3 length: 12
CDR3 protein: CASSLATEEAFF
CDR3 DNA: TGCGCCAGCAGCTTGGCGACAGAAGAAGCTTTCTTT

J gene: TRBJ1-5
clone size: -
V gene: TRBV7-2
D gene: -
CDR3 length: 13
CDR3 protein: CASSLVGNQPQHF
CDR3 DNA: TGTGCCAGCAGCTTAGTCGGTAATCAGCCCCAGCATTTT

J gene: TRBJ2-3
clone size: -
V gene: TRBV28
D gene: -
CDR3 length: 14
CDR3 protein: CASSFNRQTDTQYF
CDR3 DNA: TGTGCCAGCAGTTTCAACAGGCAGACAGATACGCAGTATTTT

J gene: TRBJ2-1
clone size: -
V gene: TRBV30
D gene: -
CDR3 length: 11
CDR3 protein: CAWSVGDEQFF
CDR3 DNA: TGTGCCTGGAGTGTTGGAGATGAGCAGTTCTTC

J gene: TRBJ1-1
clone size: once
V gene: TRBV5-1
D gene: TRBD1
CDR3 length: 17
CDR3 protein: CASSHNLQGTLNTEAFF
CDR3 DNA: TGCGCCAGCAGCCACAACCTACAGGGGACCCTAAACACTGAAGCTTTCTTT

J gene: TRBJ1-1
clone size: -
V gene: TRBV5-1
D gene: -
CDR3 length: 14
CDR3 protein: CASSLGQTGTEAFF
CDR3 DNA: TGCGCCAGCAGCTTGGGGCAAACGGGCACTGAAGCTTTCTTT

J gene: TRBJ2-7
clone size: -
V gene: TRBV18
D gene: -
CDR3 length: 14
CDR3 protein: CASSPPGTGSEQYF
CDR3 DNA: TGTGCCAGCTCACCACCGGGCACAGGGAGCGAGCAGTACTTC

J gene: TRBJ2-1
clone size: -
V gene: TRBV15
D gene: -
CDR3 length: 15
CDR3 protein: CATSRTPTRGGEQFF
CDR3 DNA: TGTGCCACCAGCAGAACCCCCACCCGCGGTGGTGAGCAGTTCTTC

J gene: TRBJ2-6
clone size: -
V gene: TRBV2
D gene: -
CDR3 length: 17
CDR3 protein: CASSERAPSSGANVLTF
CDR3 DNA: TGTGCCAGCAGCGAGCGGGCCCCAAGCTCTGGGGCCAACGTCCTGACTTTC

J gene: TRBJ1-2
clone size: -
V gene: TRBV2
D gene: -
CDR3 length: 14
CDR3 protein: CASSDETRNYGYTF
CDR3 DNA: TGTGCCAGCAGTGACGAAACCAGAAACTATGGCTACACCTTC

J gene: TRBJ1-2
clone size: -
V gene: TRBV18
D gene: -
CDR3 length: 13
CDR3 protein: CASSPSGDYGYTF
CDR3 DNA: TGTGCCAGCTCACCATCGGGGGATTATGGCTACACCTTC

J gene: TRBJ1-1
clone size: -
V gene: TRBV6-5
D gene: -
CDR3 length: 16
CDR3 protein: CASSYSIFPGGVEAFF
CDR3 DNA: TGTGCCAGCAGTTACTCGATCTTCCCTGGGGGGGTTGAAGCTTTCTTT

J gene: TRBJ2-7
clone size: -
V gene: TRBV19
D gene: TRBD1
CDR3 length: 15
CDR3 protein: CASSILRGRSYEQYF
CDR3 DNA: TGTGCCAGTAGTATCCTCAGGGGGCGTTCCTACGAGCAGTACTTC

J gene: TRBJ2-7
clone size: -
V gene: TRBV6-5
D gene: -
CDR3 length: 15
CDR3 protein: CASSLRGTAAYEQYF
CDR3 DNA: TGTGCCAGCAGTCTCAGGGGTACGGCCGCCTACGAGCAGTACTTC

J gene: TRBJ1-1
clone size: -
V gene: TRBV4-1
D gene: -
CDR3 length: 14
CDR3 protein: CASSGPLRGTEAFF
CDR3 DNA: TGCGCCAGCAGCGGACCACTTAGGGGCACTGAAGCTTTCTTT

J gene: TRBJ2-5
clone size: -
V gene: TRBV6-5
D gene: TRBD1
CDR3 length: 14
CDR3 protein: CASSRGQLQETQYF
CDR3 DNA: TGTGCCAGCAGCCGGGGACAGCTCCAAGAGACCCAGTACTTC

J gene: TRBJ1-3
clone size: -
V gene: TRBV11-3
D gene: TRBD1
CDR3 length: 16
CDR3 protein: CASSFGRDSSGNTIYF
CDR3 DNA: TGTGCCAGCAGCTTCGGCCGGGACAGCTCTGGAAACACCATATATTTT

J gene: TRBJ1-1
clone size: -
V gene: TRBV7-2
D gene: -
CDR3 length: 14
CDR3 protein: CASSRLGHRTEAFF
CDR3 DNA: TGTGCCAGCAGCCGGCTGGGACATCGCACTGAAGCTTTCTTT

J gene: TRBJ2-2
clone size: -
V gene: TRBV6-4
D gene: TRBD1
CDR3 length: 14
CDR3 protein: CASSARQGPGELFF
CDR3 DNA: TGTGCCAGCAGTGCTCGACAGGGTCCCGGGGAGCTGTTTTTT

J gene: TRBJ1-5
clone size: -
V gene: TRBV6-6
D gene: TRBD1
CDR3 length: 16
CDR3 protein: CASRAHRGEVITPQHF
CDR3 DNA: TGTGCCAGCAGGGCACACAGGGGAGAGGTAATCACGCCCCAGCATTTT

J gene: TRBJ2-4
clone size: -
V gene: TRBV10-3
D gene: TRBD1
CDR3 length: 13
CDR3 protein: CAISESPGQGQYF
CDR3 DNA: TGTGCCATCAGTGAGTCGCCGGGACAGGGACAGTACTTC

J gene: TRBJ1-2
clone size: -
V gene: TRBV19
D gene: -
CDR3 length: 15
CDR3 protein: CASSIDGQKNYGYTF
CDR3 DNA: TGTGCCAGTAGTATAGATGGACAGAAAAACTATGGCTACACCTTC

J gene: TRBJ1-6
clone size: -
V gene: TRBV27
D gene: -
CDR3 length: 15
CDR3 protein: CASSLSWLVSSPLHF
CDR3 DNA: TGTGCCAGCAGTTTATCTTGGCTAGTGTCCTCACCCCTCCACTTT

J gene: TRBJ2-1
clone size: -
V gene: TRBV28
D gene: -
CDR3 length: 15
CDR3 protein: CASSGWTLYYNEQFF
CDR3 DNA: TGTGCCAGCAGTGGGTGGACTCTCTATTACAATGAGCAGTTCTTC